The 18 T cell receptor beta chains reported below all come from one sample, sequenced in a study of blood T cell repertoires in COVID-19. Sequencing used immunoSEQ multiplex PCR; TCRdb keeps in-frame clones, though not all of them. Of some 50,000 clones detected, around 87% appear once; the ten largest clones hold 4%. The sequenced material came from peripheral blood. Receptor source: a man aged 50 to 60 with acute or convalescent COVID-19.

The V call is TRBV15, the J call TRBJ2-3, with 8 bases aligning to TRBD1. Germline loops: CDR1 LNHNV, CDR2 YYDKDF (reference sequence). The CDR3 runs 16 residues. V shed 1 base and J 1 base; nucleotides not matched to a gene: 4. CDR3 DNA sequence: TGTGCCACCAGCAGAGCGGACAGGGCGGGCACAGATACGCAGTATTTT. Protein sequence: CATSRADRAGTDTQYF.

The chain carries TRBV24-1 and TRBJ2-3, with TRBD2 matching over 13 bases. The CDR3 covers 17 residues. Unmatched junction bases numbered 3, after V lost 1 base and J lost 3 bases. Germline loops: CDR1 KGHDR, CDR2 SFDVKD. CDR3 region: CATSDFTSGRATDTQYF. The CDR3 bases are TGTGCCACCAGTGATTTTACTAGCGGGAGGGCGACAGATACGCAGTATTTT.

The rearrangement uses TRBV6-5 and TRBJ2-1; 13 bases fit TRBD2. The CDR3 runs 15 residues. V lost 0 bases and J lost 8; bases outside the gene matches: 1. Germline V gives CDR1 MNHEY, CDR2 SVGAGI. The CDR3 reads CASSYSLAGGDEQFF. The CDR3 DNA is TGTGCCAGCAGTTACTCACTAGCGGGAGGGGATGAGCAGTTCTTC.

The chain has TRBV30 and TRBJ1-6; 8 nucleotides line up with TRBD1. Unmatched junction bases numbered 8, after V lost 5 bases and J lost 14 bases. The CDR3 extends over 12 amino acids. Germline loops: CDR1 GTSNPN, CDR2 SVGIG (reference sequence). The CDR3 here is CAWDAYRGTLHF. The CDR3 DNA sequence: TGTGCCTGGGACGCTTACAGGGGGACCCTCCACTTT.

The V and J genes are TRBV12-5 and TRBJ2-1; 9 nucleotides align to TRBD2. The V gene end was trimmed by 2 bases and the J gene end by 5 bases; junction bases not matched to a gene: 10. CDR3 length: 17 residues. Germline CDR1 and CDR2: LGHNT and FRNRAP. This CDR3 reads CASGLPQLAGVHNEQFF. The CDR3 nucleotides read TGTGCTAGTGGTTTGCCCCAATTAGCGGGAGTGCACAATGAGCAGTTCTTC.

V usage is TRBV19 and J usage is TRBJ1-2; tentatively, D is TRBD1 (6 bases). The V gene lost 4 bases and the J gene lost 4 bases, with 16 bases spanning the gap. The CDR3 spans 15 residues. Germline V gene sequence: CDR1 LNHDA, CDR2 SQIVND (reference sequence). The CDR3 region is CASSTTQDSSYGYTF. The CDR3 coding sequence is TGTGCCAGTAGTACCACTCAGGACAGCTCCTATGGCTACACCTTC.

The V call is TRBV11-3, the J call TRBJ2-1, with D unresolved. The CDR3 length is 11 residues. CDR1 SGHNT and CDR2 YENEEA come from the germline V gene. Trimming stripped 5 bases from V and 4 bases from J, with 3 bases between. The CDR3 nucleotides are TGTGCCAGCAGCACATACAATGAGCAGTTCTTC. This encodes CASSTYNEQFF.

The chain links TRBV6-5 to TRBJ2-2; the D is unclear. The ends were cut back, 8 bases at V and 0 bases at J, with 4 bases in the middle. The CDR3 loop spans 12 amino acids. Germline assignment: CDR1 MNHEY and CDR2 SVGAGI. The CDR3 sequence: CASRANTGELFF. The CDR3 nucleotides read TGTGCCAGCCGGGCGAACACCGGGGAGCTGTTTTTT.

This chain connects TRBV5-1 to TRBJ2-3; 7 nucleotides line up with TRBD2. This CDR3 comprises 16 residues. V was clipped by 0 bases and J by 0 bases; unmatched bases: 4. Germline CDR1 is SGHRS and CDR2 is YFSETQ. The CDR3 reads CASSLADSGSTDTQYF. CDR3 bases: TGCGCCAGCAGCTTGGCGGATAGCGGGAGCACAGATACGCAGTATTTT.

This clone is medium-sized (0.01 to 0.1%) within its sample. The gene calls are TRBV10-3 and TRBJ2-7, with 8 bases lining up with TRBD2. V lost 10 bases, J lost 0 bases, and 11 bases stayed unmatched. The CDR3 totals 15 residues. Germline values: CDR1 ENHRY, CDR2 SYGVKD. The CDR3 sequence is CATRGGGQTSYEQYF. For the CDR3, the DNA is TGTGCCACCCGTGGCGGGGGGCAGACCTCCTACGAGCAGTACTTC.

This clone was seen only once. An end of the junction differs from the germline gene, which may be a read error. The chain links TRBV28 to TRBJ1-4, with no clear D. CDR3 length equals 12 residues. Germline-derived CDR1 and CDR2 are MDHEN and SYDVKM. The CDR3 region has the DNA TGTGCCACCTCGGAGGTCGGGCGAAAAACTGTTTTT. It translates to CATSEVGRKTVF.

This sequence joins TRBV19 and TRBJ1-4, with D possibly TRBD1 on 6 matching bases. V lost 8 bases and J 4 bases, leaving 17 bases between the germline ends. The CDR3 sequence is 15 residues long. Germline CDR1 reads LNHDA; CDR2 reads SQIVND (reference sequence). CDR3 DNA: TGTGCCAGTGGTGCCCCAGGACAGTTTAATGAAAAACTGTTTTTT. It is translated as CASGAPGQFNEKLFF.

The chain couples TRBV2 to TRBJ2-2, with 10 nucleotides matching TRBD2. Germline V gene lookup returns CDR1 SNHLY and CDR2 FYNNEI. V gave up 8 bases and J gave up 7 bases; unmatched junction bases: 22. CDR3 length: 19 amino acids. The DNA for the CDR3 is TGTGCCAGCGGAAAGGGAAACCAGGGGGCTAGCGGGAGTGGCGGGGAGCTGTTTTTT. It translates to CASGKGNQGASGSGGELFF. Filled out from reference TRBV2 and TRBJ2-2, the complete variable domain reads EPEVTQTPSHQVTQMGQEVILRCVPISNHLYFYWYRQILGQKVEFLVSFYNNEISEKSEIFDDQFSVERPDGSNFTLKIRSTKLEDSAMYFCASGKGNQGASGSGGELFFGEGSRLTVL.

The CDR3 DNA reads as TGCGCCAGCAGCCCCGTGGGGGCCAGGGGGACAGATACGCAGTATTTT. The encoded protein is CASSPVGARGTDTQYF. The genes are TRBV5-1 and TRBJ2-3; the match to TRBD1 covers 7 bases. The CDR3 runs to 16 residues. The germline V gene has CDR1 SGHRS and CDR2 YFSETQ. V lost 4 bases, J lost 3 bases, and 11 bases stayed unmatched.

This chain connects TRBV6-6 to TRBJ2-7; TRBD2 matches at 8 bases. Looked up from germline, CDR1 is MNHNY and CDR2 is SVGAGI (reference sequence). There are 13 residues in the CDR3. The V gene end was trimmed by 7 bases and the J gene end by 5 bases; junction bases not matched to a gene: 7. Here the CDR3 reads CASTSRGGHEQYF. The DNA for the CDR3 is TGTGCCAGCACTTCACGGGGGGGCCACGAGCAGTACTTC.

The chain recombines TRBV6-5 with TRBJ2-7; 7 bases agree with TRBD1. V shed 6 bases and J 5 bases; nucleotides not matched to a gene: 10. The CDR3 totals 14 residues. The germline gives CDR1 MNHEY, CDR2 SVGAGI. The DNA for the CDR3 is TGTGCCAGCAGGGGGGACAGTAGGGTCCACGAGCAGTACTTC. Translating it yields CASRGDSRVHEQYF.

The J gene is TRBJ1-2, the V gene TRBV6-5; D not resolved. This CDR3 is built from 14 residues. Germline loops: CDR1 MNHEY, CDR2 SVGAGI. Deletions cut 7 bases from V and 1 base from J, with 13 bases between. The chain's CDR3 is CASTQSRLNYGYTF. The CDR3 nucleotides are TGTGCCAGCACCCAATCAAGACTTAACTATGGCTACACCTTC.

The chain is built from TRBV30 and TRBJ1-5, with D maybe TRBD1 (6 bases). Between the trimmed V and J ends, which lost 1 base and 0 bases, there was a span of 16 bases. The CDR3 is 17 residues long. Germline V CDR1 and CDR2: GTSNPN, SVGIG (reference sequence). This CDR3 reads CAWSGLKGQLSNQPQHF. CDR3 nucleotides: TGTGCCTGGAGTGGGTTAAAAGGACAGCTTAGCAATCAGCCCCAGCATTTT.